Listed below are T cell receptor beta chains from one sample, sequenced in a study of cytomegalovirus exposure and HLA in healthy donors. The table came from immunoSEQ multiplex PCR; TCRdb's copy has only in-frame clones and leaves some out. The sample lists under 200,000 clones, 80% occurring once. The sample taken for sequencing was PBMCs. The receptors were gathered from a man aged 40-49 years in good health and CMV-seronegative. Each CDR3 is given with its conserved first and last residue. A D gene is named only where the DNA matches it firmly.

D gene	V gene	J gene	CDR3 protein	CDR3 DNA
TRBD1	TRBV5-4	TRBJ2-5	CASSVGTAQETQYF	TGTGCCAGCAGCGTGGGGACAGCCCAAGAGACCCAGTACTTC
NA	TRBV7-7	TRBJ2-2	CASSLTSNTGELFF	TGTGCCAGCAGCCTCACATCGAACACCGGGGAGCTGTTTTTT
NA	TRBV5-4	TRBJ2-6	CASSLAYFSGANVLTF	TGTGCCAGCAGCTTGGCTTATTTCTCTGGGGCCAACGTCCTGACTTTC
NA	TRBV7-2	TRBJ2-1	CASSDGILAGNEQFF	TGTGCCAGCAGCGATGGAATCCTAGCTGGCAATGAGCAGTTCTTC
TRBD1	TRBV2	TRBJ1-2	CASSEQGAIGYTF	TGTGCCAGCAGTGAACAGGGGGCTATTGGCTACACCTTC
NA	TRBV9	TRBJ2-2	CASSVDGLNTGELFF	TGTGCCAGCAGCGTAGACGGGTTGAACACCGGGGAGCTGTTTTTT
NA	TRBV7-9	TRBJ2-7	CASSPSGYEQYF	TGTGCCAGCAGCCCCAGCGGATACGAGCAGTACTTC
NA	TRBV5-1	TRBJ2-5	CASSLTGLETQYF	TGCGCCAGCAGCTTAACAGGGTTGGAGACCCAGTACTTC
NA	TRBV7-6	TRBJ2-7	CASSLSIGGSEQYF	TGTGCCAGCAGCTTATCAATCGGGGGTAGCGAGCAGTACTTC
NA	TRBV6-5	TRBJ2-1	CASSYSKTSYYNEQFF	TGTGCCAGCAGTTACTCGAAAACTAGCTACTACAATGAGCAGTTCTTC
TRBD2	TRBV9	TRBJ2-1	CASSGGGTFYNEQFF	TGTGCCAGCAGTGGGGGGGGGACTTTCTACAATGAGCAGTTCTTC